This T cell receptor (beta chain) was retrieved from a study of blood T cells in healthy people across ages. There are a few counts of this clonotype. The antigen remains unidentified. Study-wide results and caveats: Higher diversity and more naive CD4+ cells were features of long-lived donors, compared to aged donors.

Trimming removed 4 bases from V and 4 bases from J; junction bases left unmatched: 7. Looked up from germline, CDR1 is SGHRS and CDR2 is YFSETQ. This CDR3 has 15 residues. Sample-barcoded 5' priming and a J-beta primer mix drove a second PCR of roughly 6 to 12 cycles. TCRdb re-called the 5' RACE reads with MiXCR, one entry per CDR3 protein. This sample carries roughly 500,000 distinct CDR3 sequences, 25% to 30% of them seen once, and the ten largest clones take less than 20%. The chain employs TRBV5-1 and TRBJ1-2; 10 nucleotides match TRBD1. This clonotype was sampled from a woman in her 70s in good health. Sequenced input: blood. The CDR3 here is CASSAGQGGPYGYTF. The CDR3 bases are TGCGCCAGCAGCGCCGGACAGGGGGGACCCTATGGCTACACCTTC. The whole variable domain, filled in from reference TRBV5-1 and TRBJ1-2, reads KAGVTQTPRYLIKTRGQQVTLSCSPISGHRSVSWYQQTPGQGLQFLFEYFSETQRNKGNFPGRFSGRQFSNSRSEMNVSTLELGDSALYLCASSAGQGGPYGYTFGSGTRLTVV.